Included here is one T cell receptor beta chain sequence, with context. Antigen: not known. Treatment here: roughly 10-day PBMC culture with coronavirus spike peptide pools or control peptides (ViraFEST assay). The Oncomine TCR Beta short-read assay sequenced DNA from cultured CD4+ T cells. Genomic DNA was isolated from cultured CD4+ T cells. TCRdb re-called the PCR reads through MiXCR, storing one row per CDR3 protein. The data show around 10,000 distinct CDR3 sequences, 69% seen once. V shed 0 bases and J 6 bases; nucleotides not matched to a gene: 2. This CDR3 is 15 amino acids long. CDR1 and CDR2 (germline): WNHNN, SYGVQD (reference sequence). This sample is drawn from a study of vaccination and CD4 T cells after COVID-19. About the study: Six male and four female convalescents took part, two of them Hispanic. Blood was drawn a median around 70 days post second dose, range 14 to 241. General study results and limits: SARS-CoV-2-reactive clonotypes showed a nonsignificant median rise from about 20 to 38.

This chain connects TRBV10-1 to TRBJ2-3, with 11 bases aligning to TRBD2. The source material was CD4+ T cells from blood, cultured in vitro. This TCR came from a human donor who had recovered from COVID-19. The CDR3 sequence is CASSESASGRDTQYF. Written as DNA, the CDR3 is TGCGCCAGCAGTGAGTCCGCTAGCGGGAGGGATACGCAGTATTTT.